These 8 T cell receptor beta chains originate from one sample sequenced in a study of blood T cells in healthy people across ages. Through a sample-barcoded 5' primer and a J-beta primer mix, a second PCR was run for about 6 to 12 cycles. TCRdb re-called the 5' RACE reads with MiXCR, one entry per CDR3 protein. The sample yields about 1,000,000 distinct CDR3 sequences, around 45% seen once. Sequencing was performed on blood. These receptors all come from an older woman in good health.

The rearrangement links TRBV18 to TRBJ1-6; perhaps TRBD1 as D (5 bases). Germline V gene lookup returns CDR1 KGHSH and CDR2 LQKENI. This CDR3 has 18 amino acids. Trimming shortened V by 5 bases and J by 6 bases, and 23 bases separated the two germline ends. Written as DNA, the CDR3 is TGTGCCAGCTCAGTACTCGCCGCGAACCCGGGGCGTAATTCACCCCTCCACTTT. It specifies CASSVLAANPGRNSPLHF.

V is TRBV13 and J is TRBJ2-7; D is undetermined. The CDR3 runs 15 residues. V lost 5 bases to trimming and J lost 2 bases, with 16 bases between them. Germline CDR1 is PRHDT and CDR2 is FYEKMQ (reference sequence). CDR3 in amino acids: CASSPPLLAAYEQYF. DNA of the CDR3: TGTGCCAGCAGCCCCCCTCTTTTGGCAGCCTACGAGCAGTACTTC.

This clonotype was seen a handful of times. The chain recombines TRBV24-1 with TRBJ2-3; TRBD2 matches 7 bases. From germline, CDR1 is KGHDR and CDR2 SFDVKD. This CDR3 comprises 16 residues. V lost 5 bases and J lost 4; bases outside the gene matches: 11. In nucleotides, the CDR3 is TGTGCCACCAGTGCCCTCCTCGGGCGGGAGTCAGATACGCAGTATTTT. Translation: CATSALLGRESDTQYF.

As for this clonotype: A read error may account for a junction end that differs from germline. CDR3 nucleotide sequence: TGTGTCAGCAGCCGGACAGCTGGAGAGACCCAGTACTTC. This sequence encodes CVSSRTAGETQYF. V is TRBV7-7 and J is TRBJ2-5; tentatively, D is TRBD1 (6 bases). This CDR3 is 13 amino acids long. Germline V gives CDR1 SSHAT, CDR2 FNYEAQ (reference sequence).

The V call is TRBV7-8, the J call TRBJ2-1; no definite D call. CDR1 is SGHVS and CDR2 is FQNEAQ in the germline V gene. V was shortened by 4 bases and J by 8 bases, with 9 bases between the two germline ends. The CDR3 consists of 12 residues. CDR3 DNA: TGTGCCAGCAGCTCTCGGGCCGATGAGCAGTTCTTC. Its translation: CASSSRADEQFF.

The rearrangement joins TRBV27 to TRBJ1-3; 7 bases line up with TRBD1. Germline V gene sequence: CDR1 MNHEY, CDR2 SMNVEV (reference sequence). CDR3 length: 15 amino acids. V dropped 6 bases and J dropped 0; count of bases not matched to a gene: 5. The CDR3 spells CASRWDSSSGNTIYF. The CDR3 coding sequence is TGTGCCAGCAGATGGGACAGCAGCTCTGGAAACACCATATATTTT.

The chain carries TRBV12-3 or TRBV12-4 and TRBJ1-5, with D possibly matching TRBD1 (6 bases). The CDR3 spans 14 residues. V was pared by 6 bases and J by 9 bases, with 18 bases between. The CDR3 nucleotides are TGTGCCAGCAGCCCCCCGGGGGCTTATCGGCCCCAGCATTTT. Its protein product is CASSPPGAYRPQHF.

The chain combines TRBV7-8 with TRBJ2-1; 8 nucleotides line up with TRBD1. This CDR3 comprises 18 residues. Per the germline V gene, CDR1 is SGHVS and CDR2 is FQNEAQ. The V and J ends lost 0 bases and 7 bases, in that order; junction bases with no gene match: 14. CDR3 sequence: CASSLARFRTGTGNEQFF. DNA for the CDR3: TGTGCCAGCAGCTTAGCGCGGTTCAGGACAGGGACCGGGAATGAGCAGTTCTTC.